This T cell receptor (beta chain) was documented in a study of shared clonotypes between healthy human individuals (TCRdb year 2020). Background for the entire study: The cohort comprised a couple of women and a few men aged 18 to 49 years. For each donor, three plates each were used for CD4 naive and CD4 memory, two plates were used for CD8 naive, and one plate was used for CD8 memory. Blood TCR repertoires of 5 or 6 healthy adults were deeply sequenced to estimate repertoire size and the extent of clonotype sharing between individuals. To increase sequencing depth and limit assay-specific biases, TCR repertoire library preparation and sequencing were carried out by different laboratories using diverse techniques. Each donor's leukapheresis produced roughly between about 0.8 and 10 billion PBMCs.

CD8 naive samples consisted of CD45RO-negative cells that were positively selected for CCR7, yielding a CD45RA+CCR7+ population without TemRA cells. Donors were healthy HIV-negative adults with no recently reported acute infections or vaccinations. All donors were Caucasian adults living in Nashville, Tennessee, USA. Blood was collected by leukapheresis, and PBMCs were isolated by Ficoll-Histopaque density gradient centrifugation and then cryopreserved in liquid nitrogen vapor phase. Purity and quantity of every magnetically sorted T cell population were checked by analytical flow cytometry. Genomic DNA was isolated from every sorted fraction and measured by UV absorbance on a Nanodrop 2000c. The research as a whole found: Sampling was restricted to blood, and TCR repertoires in tissue are likely to differ from TCR repertoires in blood. Across a few donors, approximately 5% of naive CD4, around 3.3% of naive CD8, around 2.1% of memory CD4, and approximately 0.4% of memory CD8 clonotypes were shared. Pairwise subsampling led to the expectation that sequencing depth would affect the degree of clonotype sharing among donors. Because the study included only a small number of donors, the genetic and exposure-history diversity represented was limited. Clonotypes shared by all four sorted-subset donors showed higher generation probabilities than non-shared clonotypes. Even with the large sequencing depth, rarefaction of the sorted-subset datasets indicated that sequencing was incomplete. Naive subsets generally had larger estimated clonotype richness than memory subsets.

About this clone: Its antigen has not been determined. Base qualities are not at hand, and no much larger clone is one base apart.

Using the deep immunoSEQ assay, TCR CDR3 regions were amplified from genomic DNA by multiplex PCR. Extracted genomic DNA from each cell subset was spread evenly across all wells of several immunoSEQ 96-well plates, with each plate serving as a replicate. For sorted subsets, each replicate PCR was loaded with 200 ng genomic DNA, equivalent to 30,000 or so T cell genomes. The purified libraries were quantified using a Qubit 3.0 fluorometer, sized with a Bioanalyzer 2100, and then quantified again using the KAPA Library Quantification kit. Each immunoSEQ 96-well plate was sequenced on its own single-read 150-cycle Illumina NextSeq 550 flow cell. From the authors' description of their analysis: Because the immunoSEQ output held only junctional sequences and lacked quality scores, the filtering could not match the filtering applied to full-length reads. To assign V/J genes and CDR3, sequences were annotated against IMGT germline references using PyIR, a Python wrapper for IgBLAST v1.9. Reads were removed for weak V/J assignments (E-value above 1e-6), missing CDR3, stop codons, out-of-frame junctions, or ambiguous translated residues. V3J clonotypes were defined by identical inferred V gene, J gene, and CDR3 amino acid sequence. Percentage overlap between repertoires was computed as shared unique clonotypes divided by the size of the smaller repertoire. Richness of each repertoire was evaluated using RTK rarefaction, the Chao1 estimator, and Recon v2.1 estimates of unobserved clonotypes. OLGA was used to compute generation probabilities for all TCRbeta clonotypes that the gDNA method yielded from a handful of donors. The table was pulled from immuneACCESS by TCRdb, which kept in-frame rearrangements only. Such tables lose some clones; where checked, under half of the loss comes from unresolved V genes, and the rest has no known cause. V and J calls and clone size are those listed in that table; D and trimming were worked out from the DNA. For this sample the table gives around 640,000 clones, of which approximately 96% were detected only once. The ten top clones hold about 0.12% of the sample.

From cysteine to phenylalanine, the CDR3 is 15 amino acids long. Only the CDR3 portion is preserved as DNA: 45 bases, with reading frame beginning at the first base. The germline V gene (reference sequence) sets CDR1 to PRHDT and CDR2 to FYEKMQ. Trimming costs V 5 bases and J 1 base, and their ends lie 14 bases apart. Sequencing was performed on naive CD8+ T cells sorted from blood. The meaning of the sample's cell subset or site label: CD45RA+CCR7+. The receptor's source is a woman aged 30 to 39 in good health. The V gene is TRBV13 and the J gene is TRBJ1-1, with TRBD1 perhaps the D gene, on 6 matching bases. The CDR3 region reads CASSHQGRGNTEAFF. The DNA sequence follows: TGTGCCAGCAGCCACCAGGGGAGAGGGAACACTGAAGCTTTCTTT.